A single T cell receptor (beta chain) is shown here with its context. A read error is likely here: a far larger clone is one base away. The data belong to a study of blood T cell repertoires in COVID-19. TCRdb's copy holds only in-frame clones and misses some; the assay was immunoSEQ multiplex PCR. The sample lists approximately 88,000 clones, about 80% seen once, with approximately 21% in the top ten. The germline gives CDR1 MNHNY, CDR2 SVGAGI (reference sequence). V lost 7 bases and J lost 4; bases outside the gene matches: 2. This CDR3 is 12 amino acids long. Sequenced input: peripheral blood. The J gene is TRBJ2-5, the V gene TRBV6-6, with 8 bases matching TRBD2. The receptor was derived from a woman aged 80 or over with acute or convalescent COVID-19. In DNA form, the CDR3 reads TGTGCCAGCACCCTAGCGGGAGAGACCCAGTACTTC. Translation: CASTLAGETQYF.